The rows below give T cell receptor beta chains drawn from one sample of a study of identifying expanded T cells in peripheral blood. Method: immunoSEQ multiplex PCR; TCRdb's copy keeps in-frame clones and lacks some. The sample records fewer than 80,000 clones, around 81% being singletons. The sequenced sample was blood. The source is a person between 18 and 75 years old in good health. The CDR3 runs from the conserved cysteine through the conserved F or W. A D gene is named only where the DNA matches it firmly. The listing skips clone size in some rows; elsewhere it reads once, few, many or a size class.

clone_size | j_call | v_call | d_call | cdr3_nt | cdr3_aa
. | TRBJ2-7 | TRBV9 | TRBD2 | TGTGCCAGCAGCGTAGCAACTAGCGGGGCGGAGGAGCAGTACTTC | CASSVATSGAEEQYF
. | TRBJ1-1 | TRBV7-9 | . | TGTGCCAGCACCCTGGAGGCTTGGAGCACTGAAGCTTTCTTT | CASTLEAWSTEAFF
. | TRBJ2-5 | TRBV19 | . | TGTGCCAGCGGGACGGTCCAAGAGACCCAGTACTTC | CASGTVQETQYF
. | TRBJ2-1 | TRBV5-1 | . | TGCGCCAGCAGCTTGACAGGAACCTCCTACAATGAGCAGTTCTTC | CASSLTGTSYNEQFF
. | TRBJ1-1 | TRBV6-6 | . | TGTGCCAGCAGTGGGGACTCCACTGAAGCTTTCTTT | CASSGDSTEAFF
. | TRBJ1-5 | TRBV2 | TRBD1 | TGTGCCAGCAGTGAAGCGGCAGGGGGCCATCAGCCCCAGCATTTT | CASSEAAGGHQPQHF
medium-sized | TRBJ1-2 | TRBV6-5 | . | TGTGCCGTAGGGGGCTACACCTTC | CAVGGYTF
once | TRBJ2-3 | TRBV21-1 | . | TGTGCCAGCAGCAAAGACCCGGGAGTTGCTGATACGCAGTATTTT | CASSKDPGVADTQYF
. | TRBJ1-1 | TRBV5-5 | . | TGTGCCAGCAGCTTCGAAGGCAGATTGAACACTGAAGCTTTCTTT | CASSFEGRLNTEAFF
. | TRBJ2-1 | TRBV2 | TRBD2 | TGTGCCATCGAATACAGTAGGCTAGCGGGCCCGGAGCAGTTCTTC | CAIEYSRLAGPEQFF
. | TRBJ2-2 | TRBV5-6 | TRBD1 | TGTGCCAGCAGCTTGGGACAGGGGGCGGCCGGGGAGCTGTTTTTT | CASSLGQGAAGELFF
. | TRBJ1-2 | TRBV6-5 | TRBD1 | TGTGCCAGCAGTTACTCCTACTTCGAGACAGGGAATGGCTACACCTTC | CASSYSYFETGNGYTF
. | TRBJ1-1 | TRBV29-1 | . | TGCAGCGCCATACAGGGATCAGGCACTGAAGCTTTCTTT | CSAIQGSGTEAFF
once | TRBJ1-2 | TRBV9 | . | TGTGCCAGCAGCGTGGACACTAACTATGGCTACACCTTC | CASSVDTNYGYTF
once | TRBJ1-5 | TRBV2 | TRBD1 | TGTGCCAGCAGGGCAGGGACAGAGAGAAATCAGCCCCAGCATTTT | CASRAGTERNQPQHF
. | TRBJ2-5 | TRBV2 | TRBD2 | TGTGCCAGCAGTGTCGTAGTAGCGGGGCGGGAGACCCAGTACTTC | CASSVVVAGRETQYF
. | TRBJ1-4 | TRBV29-1 | . | TGCAGCGTTTATAGAGATAATGAAAAACTGTTTTTT | CSVYRDNEKLFF
. | TRBJ2-7 | TRBV21-1 | . | TGTGCCAGCAGGGGGCAGGGAAGGACCGAGCAGTACTTC | CASRGQGRTEQYF
. | TRBJ2-2 | TRBV5-6 | . | TGTGCCAGCAGCACCGACAGGTTCCCCGGGGAGCTGTTTTTT | CASSTDRFPGELFF
. | TRBJ1-1 | TRBV14 | . | TGTGCCAGCAGCCCGACTGGATACCGGGGGGCGAACACTGAAGCTTTCTTT | CASSPTGYRGANTEAFF